These 4 T cell receptor beta chains came from one sample sequenced in a study of siplizumab effects on memory and regulatory T cells. Sequencing used immunoSEQ multiplex PCR; TCRdb keeps in-frame clones, though not all of them. This sample has approximately 91,000 clones; 95% occur once, and the top ten carry around 18%. The sequenced material came from CD8+ T cells sorted from blood. Every receptor here comes from a human donor in good health.

This clone appeared once. The J gene is TRBJ2-7, the V gene TRBV9; TRBD2 agrees at 8 bases. Germline V lookup: CDR1 SGDLS, CDR2 YYNGEE. V was pared by 4 bases and J by 6 bases, with 12 bases of the junction left unmatched. The CDR3 consists of 15 residues. Written as DNA, the CDR3 is TGTGCCAGCAGCCCCCCCGGGACTAGTTGGGGCGAGCAGTACTTC. It translates to CASSPPGTSWGEQYF.

This clone was counted once. CDR3 in DNA: TGCGCCAGCAGCCAAGAAGGGGGGGGGATTGAACGAGCTTTCTTT. Translated: CASSQEGGGIERAFF. This chain connects TRBV4-1 to TRBJ1-1; D possibly corresponds to TRBD1 (6 bases). Trimming cost V 0 bases and J 10 bases, with 18 bases left between them. Germline values: CDR1 MGHRA, CDR2 YSYEKL. This CDR3 region has 15 residues.

CDR3 sequence (DNA): TGTGCCAGCAGTGATGGTTCGCTAGCGGACTACCAAGAGACCCAGTACTTC. Translated, it gives CASSDGSLADYQETQYF. The gene calls are TRBV6-1 and TRBJ2-5, with 7 bases that match TRBD2. This CDR3 has 17 residues. After removal of 3 bases from V and 0 bases from J, the junction contained 10 bases not matched to a gene. Looked up from germline, CDR1 is MNHNS and CDR2 is SASEGT.

This chain links TRBV21-1 with TRBJ2-1; the DNA was not compared with TRBD2, the D call given in the table. TRBV21-1 is tagged as a pseudogene. This CDR3 is 12 amino acids long. Here the CDR3 DNA reads TGTGCCAGCAGCCGGGGATACAATGAGCAGTTCTTC. Encoded protein: CASSRGYNEQFF.